This T cell receptor (beta chain) came from a study of blood T cell repertoires in COVID-19. About the study: COVID-19 samples collected from the United States, Italy and Spain covered acute and convalescent phases.

There are a few counts of this clone. The CDR3 spans 13 residues. J was trimmed by 7 bases and V by 5 bases; bases with no gene match: 1. Germline values: CDR1 ENHRY, CDR2 SYGVKD. Per the study methods: Amplification of reference gene primers provided the estimated nucleated cell counts. The table came from immunoSEQ multiplex PCR; TCRdb's copy has only in-frame clones and leaves some out. V, J and clone size were drawn from that table, and D and trimming were deduced from the DNA. This sample has around 200,000 clones; about 78% occur once, and the top ten carry 4.5% to 7%. The chain recombines TRBV10-3 with TRBJ1-6, with 8 bases identical to TRBD1. The sample comprised peripheral blood. The receptor comes from a woman aged 70-85 years with acute or convalescent COVID-19. The CDR3 DNA reads TGTGCCATCAGTCGACAGGGGAATTCACCCCTCCACTTT. Its protein product is CAISRQGNSPLHF.